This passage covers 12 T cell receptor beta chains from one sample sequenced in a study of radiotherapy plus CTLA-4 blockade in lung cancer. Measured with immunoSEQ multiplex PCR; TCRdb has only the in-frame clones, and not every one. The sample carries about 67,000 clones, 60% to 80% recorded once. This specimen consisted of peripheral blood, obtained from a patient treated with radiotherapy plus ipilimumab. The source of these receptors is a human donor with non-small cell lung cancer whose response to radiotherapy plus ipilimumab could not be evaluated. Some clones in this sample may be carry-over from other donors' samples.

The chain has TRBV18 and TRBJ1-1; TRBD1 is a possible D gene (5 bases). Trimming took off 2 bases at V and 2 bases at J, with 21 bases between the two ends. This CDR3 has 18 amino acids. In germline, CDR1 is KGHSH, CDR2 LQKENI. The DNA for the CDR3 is TGTGCCAGCTCACCAAAGGTTCTCGCCGGGGGAACCAACACTGAAGCTTTCTTT. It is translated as CASSPKVLAGGTNTEAFF.

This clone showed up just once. The CDR3: CASSPGGSYEQYF. Written as DNA, the CDR3 is TGTGCCAGCAGCCCGGGGGGCTCCTACGAGCAGTACTTC. The chain recombines TRBV6-1 with TRBJ2-7; TRBD2 agrees at 7 bases. V lost 6 bases to trimming and J lost 0 bases; unmatched junction nucleotides: 2. The CDR3 has 13 amino acids. The germline CDR1 and CDR2 sequences are MNHNS and SASEGT.

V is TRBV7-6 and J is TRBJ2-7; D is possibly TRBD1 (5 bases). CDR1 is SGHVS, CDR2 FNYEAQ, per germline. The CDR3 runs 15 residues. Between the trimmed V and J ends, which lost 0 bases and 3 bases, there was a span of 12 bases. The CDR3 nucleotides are TGTGCCAGCAGCTTAGCCCGACAGACTTACTACGAGCAGTACTTC. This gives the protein CASSLARQTYYEQYF.

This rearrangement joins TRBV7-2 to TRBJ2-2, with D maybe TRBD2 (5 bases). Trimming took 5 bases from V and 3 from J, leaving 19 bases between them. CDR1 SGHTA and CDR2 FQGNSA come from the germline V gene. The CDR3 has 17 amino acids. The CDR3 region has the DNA TGTGCCAGCAGCATAAGAAGGGTAGTCGGGGACACCGGGGAGCTGTTTTTT. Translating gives CASSIRRVVGDTGELFF.

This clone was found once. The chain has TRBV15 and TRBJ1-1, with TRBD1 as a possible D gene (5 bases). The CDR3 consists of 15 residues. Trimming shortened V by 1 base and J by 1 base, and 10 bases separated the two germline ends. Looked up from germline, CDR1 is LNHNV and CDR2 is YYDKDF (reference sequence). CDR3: CATSRGGLQNTEAFF. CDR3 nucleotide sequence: TGTGCCACCAGCAGAGGGGGACTCCAGAACACTGAAGCTTTCTTT.

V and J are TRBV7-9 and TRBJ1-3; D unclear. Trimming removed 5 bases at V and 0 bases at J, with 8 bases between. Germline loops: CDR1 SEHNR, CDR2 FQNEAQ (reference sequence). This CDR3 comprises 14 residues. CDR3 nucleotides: TGTGCCAGCAGCCAGAGGGCCTCTGGAAACACCATATATTTT. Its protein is CASSQRASGNTIYF. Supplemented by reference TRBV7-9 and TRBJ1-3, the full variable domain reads DTGVSQNPRHKITKRGQNVTFRCDPISEHNRLYWYRQTLGQGPEFLTYFQNEAQLEKSRLLSDRFSAERPKGSFSTLEIQRTEQGDSAMYLCASSQRASGNTIYFGEGSWLTVV.

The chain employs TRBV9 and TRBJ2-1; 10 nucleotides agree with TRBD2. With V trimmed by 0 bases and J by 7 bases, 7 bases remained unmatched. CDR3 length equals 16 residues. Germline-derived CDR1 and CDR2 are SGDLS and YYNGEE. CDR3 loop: CASSVAISGGWNEQFF. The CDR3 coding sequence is TGTGCCAGCAGCGTAGCTATTAGCGGGGGGTGGAATGAGCAGTTCTTC.

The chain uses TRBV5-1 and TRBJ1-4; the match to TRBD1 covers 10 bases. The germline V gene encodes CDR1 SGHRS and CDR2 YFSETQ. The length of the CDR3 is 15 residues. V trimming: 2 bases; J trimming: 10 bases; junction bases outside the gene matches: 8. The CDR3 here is CASSFGTGELRKLFF. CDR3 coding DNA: TGCGCCAGCAGCTTCGGGACAGGGGAATTGAGAAAACTGTTTTTT.

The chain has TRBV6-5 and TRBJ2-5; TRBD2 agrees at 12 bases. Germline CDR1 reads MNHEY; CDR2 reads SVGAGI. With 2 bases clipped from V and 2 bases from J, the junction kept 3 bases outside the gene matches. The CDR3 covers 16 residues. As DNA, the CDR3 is TGTGCCAGCAGTTACCCGACTAGCGGGGGACAAGAGACCCAGTACTTC. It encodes CASSYPTSGGQETQYF.

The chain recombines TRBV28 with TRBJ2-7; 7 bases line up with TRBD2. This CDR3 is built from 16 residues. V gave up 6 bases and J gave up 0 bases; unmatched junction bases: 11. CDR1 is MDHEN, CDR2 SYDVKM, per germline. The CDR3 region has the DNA TGTGCCAGCAGCCGTACCGGGGGGTTCAGCTCCTACGAGCAGTACTTC. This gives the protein CASSRTGGFSSYEQYF. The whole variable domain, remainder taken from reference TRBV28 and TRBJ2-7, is DVKVTQSSRYLVKRTGEKVFLECVQDMDHENMFWYRQDPGLGLRLIYFSYDVKMKEKGDIPEGYSVSREKKERFSLILESASTNQTSMYLCASSRTGGFSSYEQYFGPGTRLTVT.

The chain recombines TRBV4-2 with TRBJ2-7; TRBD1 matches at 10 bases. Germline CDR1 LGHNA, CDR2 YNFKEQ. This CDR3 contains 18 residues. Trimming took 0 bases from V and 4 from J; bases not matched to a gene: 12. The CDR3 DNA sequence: TGTGCCAGCAGCCAAGACAGGACAGGGGGAGGAGGGGAATACGAGCAGTACTTC. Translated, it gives CASSQDRTGGGGEYEQYF.

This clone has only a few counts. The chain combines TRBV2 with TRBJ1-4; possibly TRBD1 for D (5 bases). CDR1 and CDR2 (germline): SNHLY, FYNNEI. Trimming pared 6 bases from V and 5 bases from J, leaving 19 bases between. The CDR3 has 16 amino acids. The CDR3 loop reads CASSGRTSPSNEKLFF. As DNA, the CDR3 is TGTGCCAGCAGCGGCAGGACATCCCCATCGAATGAAAAACTGTTTTTT.